The 3 T cell receptor beta chains reported below all come from one sample, sequenced in a study of blood T cell repertoires in COVID-19. Assay: immunoSEQ multiplex PCR; the TCRdb copy retains only in-frame clones and omits some. The table lists approximately 120,000 clones, roughly 84% of them singletons. Sequenced input: peripheral blood. The receptors were gathered from an elderly woman with acute or convalescent COVID-19.

The sample holds a few counts of this clone. The genes are TRBV6-5 and TRBJ1-6, with 7 bases aligning to TRBD1. The CDR3 loop spans 14 amino acids. Germline loops: CDR1 MNHEY, CDR2 SVGAGI. Trimming at V came to 6 bases and at J to 7 bases, leaving 6 bases not matched to a gene. CDR3 residues: CASREGATNSPLHF. The DNA of the CDR3 is TGTGCCAGCAGGGAGGGGGCAACAAATTCACCCCTCCACTTT.

The chain employs TRBV5-8 and TRBJ1-1; D is unresolved. Trimming removed 3 bases from V and 11 bases from J, with 11 bases in between. The CDR3 consists of 11 residues. Germline V lookup: CDR1 SGHTS, CDR2 YDEGEE. This chain's CDR3 is CASSSLRGAFF. CDR3 nucleotide sequence: TGTGCCAGCAGCTCCCTTAGAGGCGCTTTCTTT. The variable domain in full, with the rest retrieved from reference TRBV5-8 and TRBJ1-1, is EAGVTQSPTHLIKTRGQQATLRCSPISGHTSVYWYQQALGLGLQFLLWYDEGEERNRGNFPPRFSGRQFPNYSSELNVNALELEDSALYLCASSSLRGAFFGQGTRLTVV.

The chain combines TRBV5-4 with TRBJ1-4; D is perhaps TRBD1 (5 bases). The V gene lost 0 bases and the J gene lost 8 bases, with 11 bases spanning the gap. CDR1 SGHNT and CDR2 YYREEE come from the germline V gene (reference sequence). The CDR3 has 14 residues. The CDR3 loop reads CASSLAGRDEKLFF. CDR3 in DNA: TGTGCCAGCAGCTTGGCAGGGCGGGACGAAAAACTGTTTTTT. The full variable domain, with the rest looked up from reference TRBV5-4 and TRBJ1-4, is ETGVTQSPTHLIKTRGQQVTLRCSSQSGHNTVSWYQQALGQGPQFIFQYYREEENGRGNFPPRFSGLQFPNYSSELNVNALELDDSALYLCASSLAGRDEKLFFGSGTQLSVL.